Shown below are 6 T cell receptor beta chains from a single sample sequenced in a study of blood T cell repertoires in COVID-19. Measured with immunoSEQ multiplex PCR; TCRdb has only the in-frame clones, and not every one. The profile covers 100,000 to 150,000 clones, with around 82% appearing a single time and about a sixth taken by the ten largest. Sequences were obtained from peripheral blood. The receptor source for this set is a man under 40 with COVID-19, enrolled during active disease.

The chain combines TRBV2 with TRBJ2-5; TRBD2 matches 7 bases. The V and J ends lost 4 bases and 10 bases, in that order; junction bases with no gene match: 9. Germline-derived CDR1 and CDR2 are SNHLY and FYNNEI. The CDR3 covers 13 residues. CDR3 bases: TGTGCCAGCAGTGCTACTAGCGCAGGGAGCCAGTACTTC. Translation: CASSATSAGSQYF.

The CDR3 reads CASSESSSETQYF. The CDR3 DNA is TGCGCCAGCAGTGAAAGTAGCTCGGAGACCCAGTACTTC. This chain links TRBV10-1 with TRBJ2-5; D remains ambiguous. The V and J ends lost 3 bases and 5 bases respectively, with 10 bases between them. The CDR3 spans 13 residues. CDR1 is WNHNN and CDR2 is SYGVQD in the germline V gene (reference sequence).

The CDR3 DNA reads TGTGCCAGCAGCAAAGGACTAGCGGACTCCTACGAGCAGTACTTC. Translated: CASSKGLADSYEQYF. V is TRBV11-2 and J is TRBJ2-7, with 10 positions matching TRBD2. V shed 5 bases, J shed 0 bases, and the junction held 4 bases outside the gene matches. The CDR3 extends over 15 amino acids. Germline lookup yields CDR1 SGHAT and CDR2 FQNNGV. Full variable domain (remainder filled in from reference TRBV11-2 and TRBJ2-7): EAGVAQSPRYKIIEKRQSVAFWCNPISGHATLYWYQQILGQGPKLLIQFQNNGVVDDSQLPKDRFSAERLKGVDSTLKIQPAKLEDSAVYLCASSKGLADSYEQYFGPGTRLTVT.

The J gene is TRBJ1-4, the V gene TRBV25-1; D not certain. V was pared by 1 base and J by 3 bases, with 6 bases between. The germline CDR1 and CDR2 sequences are MGHDK and SYGVNS. The CDR3 is 14 amino acids. The CDR3 DNA reads as TGTGCCAGCAGTGAATTTGCAGCTAATGAAAAACTGTTTTTT. Translated, it gives CASSEFAANEKLFF.

This chain uses TRBV5-1 with TRBJ2-5; perhaps TRBD1 as D (5 bases). The CDR3 is 17 residues long. The germline CDR1 and CDR2 sequences are SGHRS and YFSETQ. V gave up 4 bases and J gave up 3 bases, with 22 bases separating them. The CDR3, as DNA: TGCGCCAGCAGCCTTTCAAGTAGGGGCACCGCGGAAGAGACCCAGTACTTC. This translates into CASSLSSRGTAEETQYF.

This clone was recorded many times. The chain carries TRBV7-9 and TRBJ2-4; 14 bases align to TRBD2. Germline V gene sequence: CDR1 SEHNR, CDR2 FQNEAQ (reference sequence). This CDR3 contains 17 residues. V dropped 4 bases and J dropped 1; count of bases not matched to a gene: 3. The CDR3 spells CASSSGLAGVAKNIQYF. DNA of the CDR3: TGTGCCAGCAGCTCGGGACTAGCGGGGGTGGCCAAAAACATTCAGTACTTC.